Detailed here is one T cell receptor (beta chain). The target antigen is unknown. These data originate in a study of OX40 agonist ivuxolimab in advanced cancers. The overall study: Prior checkpoint blockade (anti-PD-1, anti-PD-L1 or anti-CTLA-4) was permitted; around 40% had it.

Repertoires were generated with immunoSEQ multiplex PCR, while TCRdb's copy carries only in-frame clones and drops some. The table has 25,000 to 35,000 clones, around 83% seen once. Findings of the study overall: Also showing low normalized T-cell clonal expansion were some of the nonresponders. Expanded clones tended on average to be more numerous among CD8+ T cells than CD4+. Among the lowest peripheral clonal expansion occurred in 0.1-3.0 mg/kg partial responders.

Germline V gene lookup returns CDR1 SGHKS and CDR2 YYEKEE (reference sequence). J gave up 6 bases and V 0 bases, and 9 bases lay outside the gene matches. This CDR3 is 17 amino acids long. The rearrangement uses TRBV5-5 and TRBJ1-5, with 10 bases lining up with TRBD1. The clonotype originates from an adult with an advanced solid tumor such as melanoma, head and neck, liver or kidney cancer. The sample in question was CD4+ or CD8+ T cells sorted from blood, obtained in a trial of the OX40 agonist ivuxolimab. Here the CDR3 DNA reads TGTGCCAGCAGCTTGGGGGTGACAGGGGGCCCCACTCAGCCCCAGCATTTT. Translation gives CASSLGVTGGPTQPQHF.